The present entry profiles one T cell receptor (beta chain) with its context. Its antigen is not yet known. No much larger clone exists at a distance of one base, and base qualities are not known. These data come from a study of cytomegalovirus exposure and HLA in healthy donors (dated by TCRdb to the late 2010s). Context from the whole study: A later analysis indicated that the roughly 120 validation repertoires were generated on the platform also employed for the 720 or so repertoires of the first cohort. In addition to the first cohort of around 670 subjects, a separate validation cohort of 120 different subjects was used. High-throughput TCR immunosequencing, statistical association of individual TCRs with disease status, and machine learning were combined to predict cytomegalovirus infection status. The study aimed to test whether cataloging public T cell receptors could reveal signatures of past pathogen exposure.

Inclusive of the bounding cysteine and phenylalanine, the CDR3 is 14 residues long. Just the 42-base CDR3 DNA is kept, in frame starting at base 1. Ends trimmed: V by 4 bases, J by 4 bases; bases unmatched to a gene: 4. CDR1 and CDR2 (LNHDA, SQIVND) derive from the germline V gene (reference sequence). The library came from the immunoSEQ multiplex PCR assay. For the original study's pipeline: To diagnose cytomegalovirus status from the catalog of TCR beta chain sequences, a statistical classification framework was built. TCRdb carries this immuneACCESS record with in-frame sequences only. Its versions omit some clonotypes, under half of them owing to an unresolved V gene in the studies checked, with the rest unexplained. The DNA gave D and trimming, while V, J and clone size come from that table. The sample table lists 150,000 to 200,000 clones, about 81% of them with a count of one. Around 1.3% of the sample rests with the top ten.

The donors belonged to the validation cohort of over a hundred subjects, which was separate from the approximately 700-subject first cohort. Overall study outcomes, separate from this receptor: According to the authors, the approach could potentially be generalized to other disease states and immunological phenotypes. Subsequent analysis determined that TCRs grouped into clusters in the first cohort also showed a tendency toward co-occurrence across the 120 or so validation repertoires, and 85% to 95% of cluster scores exceeded 0. Three of the identified cytomegalovirus-associated TCR beta chains were confirmed in vitro to be specific for cytomegalovirus antigens. The study listed 170 or so TCR beta chains as associated with cytomegalovirus. Cytomegalovirus status was reported to be diagnosed by the classifier with high specificity and sensitivity in both the original and validation cohorts. The validation cohort had no HLA typing available for a later analysis, so co-occurrence within that cohort was assessed over all 130 or so repertoires. Across donors, most TCR sequences were observed very rarely, whereas some public TCRs were present in many individuals.

The chain joins TRBV19 to TRBJ1-2; TRBD1 aligns with 9 central bases. The clonotype comes from a woman under 40 in good health and CMV-seronegative. Sequenced: PBMCs. In nucleotides, the sequence is TGTGCCAGTAGTACACTGGGACAGGGCTATGGCTACACCTTC. This translates into CASSTLGQGYGYTF.